Listed here are 15 T cell receptor beta chains from one sample, sequenced in a study of vaccination effects on CD4 cells after COVID-19. Antigens for these TCRs are unknown. This table comes from immunoSEQ multiplex PCR, and its TCRdb copy is limited to in-frame clones, with some not included. Counted here are about 73,000 clones, roughly 73% occurring once; the ten biggest clones make up about 2.3%. Following an approximately eleven-day culture, CD4+ T cells were purified. Two-dose BNT162b2 or mRNA-1273 vaccination was given to participants. Sequences were derived from CD4+ T cells from PBMCs cultured without peptide, sampled after COVID-19 vaccination. The source is a human donor who received a COVID-19 vaccine.

CDR3 sequence: CASSESGWETQYF. The CDR3, as DNA: TGCGCCAGCAGTGAGTCCGGGTGGGAGACCCAGTACTTC. The rearrangement links TRBV10-1 to TRBJ2-5; D gene uncertain. Trimming left V 0 bases short and J 5 bases short, with 7 bases between. CDR3 length: 13 residues. In germline, CDR1 is WNHNN, CDR2 SYGVQD (reference sequence).

DNA for the CDR3: TGCGCCAGTGGAGCGGGGGGGTTCTACAATGAGCAGTTCTTC. Protein: CASGAGGFYNEQFF. The rearrangement links TRBV10-1 to TRBJ2-1; 10 bases line up with TRBD2. The V gene's germline CDR1 is WNHNN and CDR2 SYGVQD (reference sequence). The CDR3 is made up of 14 amino acids. The J segment lost 3 bases and the V segment lost 9 bases, leaving 5 bases of the junction unmatched.

The CDR3 loop is CASSSDSTDTQYF. In nucleotides, the CDR3 is TGTGCCAGCAGCTCCGACAGCACAGATACGCAGTATTTT. This rearrangement joins TRBV7-3 to TRBJ2-3; D unresolved. Germline V gives CDR1 SGHTA, CDR2 FQGTGA. This CDR3 is built from 13 residues. Trimming left V 4 bases short and J 0 bases short, with 5 bases between.

This clone was observed a few times. The chain is built from TRBV2 and TRBJ1-2; D not certain. CDR1 SNHLY and CDR2 FYNNEI come from the germline V gene. V was trimmed by 7 bases and J by 8 bases, leaving 14 bases between them. The CDR3 spans 12 residues. CDR3 amino acids: CASNNVLGGYTF. The CDR3 coding sequence is TGTGCCAGCAATAACGTTTTGGGGGGCTACACCTTC.

J is TRBJ2-5 and V is TRBV5-6, with 11 bases lining up with TRBD2. The germline gives CDR1 SGHDT, CDR2 YYEEEE. After removal of 0 bases from V and 1 base from J, the junction contained 5 bases not matched to a gene. The CDR3 loop spans 17 amino acids. The CDR3 is CASSLVASGGPQETQYF. The CDR3 DNA reads TGTGCCAGCAGCTTGGTGGCTAGCGGGGGGCCCCAAGAGACCCAGTACTTC.

This clone appeared once. The CDR3 DNA sequence: TGTGCCAGCAGCTTAATCGGTGGGCCCAACTATGGCTACACCTTC. This encodes CASSLIGGPNYGYTF. The chain links TRBV7-3 to TRBJ1-2, with D uncertain. Germline CDR1 reads SGHTA; CDR2 reads FQGTGA. Trimming cost V 1 base and J 2 bases, with 11 bases left between them. There are 15 residues in the CDR3.

CDR3 in DNA: TGTGCCTGGAGTGCAACTTCCGCTAAATCGGGGCCCGGGGCCAACGTCCTGACTTTC. Protein: CAWSATSAKSGPGANVLTF. The chain joins TRBV30 to TRBJ2-6, with D tentatively TRBD1 or TRBD2 (5 bases each). The CDR3 is 19 residues long. Germline CDR1 and CDR2: GTSNPN and SVGIG (reference sequence). Trimming stripped 1 base from V and 4 bases from J, with 23 bases between.

The chain uses TRBV12-3 or TRBV12-4 and TRBJ1-1; D is unresolved. There are 13 residues in the CDR3. V lost 5 bases to trimming and J lost 0 bases, with 7 bases between them. As DNA, the CDR3 is TGTGCCAGCAGTCAATTCCTGAACACTGAAGCTTTCTTT. Translation: CASSQFLNTEAFF.

The chain recombines TRBV27 with TRBJ1-5, with D tentatively TRBD1 (5 bases). From germline, CDR1 is MNHEY and CDR2 SMNVEV (reference sequence). V was clipped by 6 bases and J by 5 bases, with 17 bases between them. The CDR3 sequence is 15 residues long. This CDR3 is CASSKGHPRDQPQHF. The CDR3 DNA sequence: TGTGCCAGCAGCAAAGGACATCCCAGGGATCAGCCCCAGCATTTT.

This chain uses TRBV6-5 with TRBJ2-3; TRBD2 aligns across 10 bases. Germline V gene sequence: CDR1 MNHEY, CDR2 SVGAGI. CDR3 length: 15 amino acids. V shed 4 bases and J 8 bases; nucleotides not matched to a gene: 9. The CDR3 DNA is TGTGCCAGCAGTTTTACTAGCGGGGCTGGGGGTACGCAGTATTTT. Protein product: CASSFTSGAGGTQYF.

This chain connects TRBV5-1 to TRBJ1-1; 11 positions agree with TRBD1. The germline V gene encodes CDR1 SGHRS and CDR2 YFSETQ. V dropped 4 bases and J dropped 11; count of bases not matched to a gene: 10. This CDR3 has 14 residues. The CDR3 region is CASSKIPGQGDAFF. As DNA, the CDR3 is TGCGCCAGCAGCAAAATTCCGGGACAGGGGGACGCTTTCTTT.

In nucleotides, the CDR3 is TGTGCCACCTCCCCCAGGAGCTCCTATAATTCACCCCTCCACTTT. Residues: CATSPRSSYNSPLHF. The rearrangement links TRBV6-5 to TRBJ1-6; D remains unclear. CDR1 MNHEY and CDR2 SVGAGI come from the germline V gene. V was trimmed by 10 bases and J by 0 bases, leaving 13 bases between them. The CDR3 loop spans 15 amino acids.

This clone was picked up a small number of times. The chain joins TRBV6-6 to TRBJ2-3; either TRBD1 or TRBD2 may supply D (5 bases each). This CDR3 comprises 16 residues. Deletions cut 2 bases from V and 1 base from J, with 13 bases between. Per germline, CDR1 MNHNY and CDR2 SVGAGI (reference sequence). CDR3 in amino acids: CASSYLMGVGTDTQYF. The CDR3 coding sequence is TGTGCCAGCAGTTACCTTATGGGGGTCGGCACAGATACGCAGTATTTT.

The chain employs TRBV6-5 and TRBJ2-1; D gene unclear. V gave up 8 bases and J gave up 4 bases, with 9 bases separating them. Germline CDR1 and CDR2: MNHEY and SVGAGI. The CDR3 sequence is 12 residues long. The CDR3 is CASFAQYNEQFF. The DNA of the CDR3 is TGTGCCAGCTTCGCTCAGTACAATGAGCAGTTCTTC.

The gene calls are TRBV9 and TRBJ1-2; D remains unclear. This CDR3 region has 11 residues. From germline, CDR1 is SGDLS and CDR2 YYNGEE. V lost 3 bases to trimming and J lost 5 bases, with 5 bases between them. CDR3 sequence reads: CASSATYGYTF. The CDR3 DNA follows: TGTGCCAGCAGCGCAACGTATGGCTACACCTTC.